Described below is a single T cell receptor (beta chain) sequence and its context. This entry comes from a study of cytomegalovirus exposure and HLA in healthy donors. Germline assignment: CDR1 SGHVS and CDR2 FQNEAQ. This CDR3 spans 16 amino acids. V gave up 4 bases and J gave up 5 bases; unmatched junction bases: 10. Both 60 Vbeta primers and 13 Jbeta primers went into the PCR. The method was immunoSEQ multiplex PCR; TCRdb's version includes in-frame clones alone and lacks a portion of them. The sample contains about 160,000 clones, almost 80% of which appear only once. The receptor was isolated from a woman aged 45 to 65 in good health and CMV-seropositive. Material: PBMCs. The chain recombines TRBV7-8 with TRBJ1-4, with TRBD1 matching over 7 bases. This chain's CDR3 is CASSSQQGTANEKLFF. DNA for the CDR3: TGTGCCAGCAGCTCACAACAAGGGACAGCAAATGAAAAACTGTTTTTT.